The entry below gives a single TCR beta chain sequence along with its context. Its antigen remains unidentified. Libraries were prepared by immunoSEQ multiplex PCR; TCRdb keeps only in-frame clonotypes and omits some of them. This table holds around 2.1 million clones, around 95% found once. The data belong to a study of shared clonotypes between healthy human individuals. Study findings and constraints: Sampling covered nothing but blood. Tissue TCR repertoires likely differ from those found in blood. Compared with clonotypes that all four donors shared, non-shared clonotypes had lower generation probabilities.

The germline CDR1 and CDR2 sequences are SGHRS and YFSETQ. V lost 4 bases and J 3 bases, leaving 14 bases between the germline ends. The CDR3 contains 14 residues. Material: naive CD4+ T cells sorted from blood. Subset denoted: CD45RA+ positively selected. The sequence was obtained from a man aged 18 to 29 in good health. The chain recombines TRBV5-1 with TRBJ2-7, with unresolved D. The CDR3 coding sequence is TGCGCCAGCAGCCCCAGTGGCGGTTACTACGAGCAGTACTTC. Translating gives CASSPSGGYYEQYF.